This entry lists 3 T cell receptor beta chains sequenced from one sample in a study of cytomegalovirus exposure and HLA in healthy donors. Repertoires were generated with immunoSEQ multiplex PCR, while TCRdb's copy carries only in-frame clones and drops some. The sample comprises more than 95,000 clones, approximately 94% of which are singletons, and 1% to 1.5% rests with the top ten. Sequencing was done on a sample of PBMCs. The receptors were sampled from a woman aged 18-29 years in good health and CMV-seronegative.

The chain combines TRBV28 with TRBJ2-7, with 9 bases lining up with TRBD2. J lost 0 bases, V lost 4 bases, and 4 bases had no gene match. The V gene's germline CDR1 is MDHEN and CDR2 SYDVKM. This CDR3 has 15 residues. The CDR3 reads CASSSRLADSYEQYF. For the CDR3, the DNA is TGTGCCAGCAGTTCACGACTAGCGGACTCCTACGAGCAGTACTTC.

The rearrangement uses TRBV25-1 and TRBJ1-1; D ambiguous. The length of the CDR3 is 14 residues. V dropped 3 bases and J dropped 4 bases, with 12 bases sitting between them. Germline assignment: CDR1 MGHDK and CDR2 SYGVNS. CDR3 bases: TGTGCCAGCAGTGACGACTATACCCTCACTGAAGCTTTCTTT. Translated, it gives CASSDDYTLTEAFF.

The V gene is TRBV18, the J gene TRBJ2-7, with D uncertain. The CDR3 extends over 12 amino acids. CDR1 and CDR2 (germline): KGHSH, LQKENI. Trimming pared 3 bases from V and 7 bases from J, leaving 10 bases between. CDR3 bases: TGTGCCAGCTCACCTTCCCAGCGTGAGCAGTACTTC. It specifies CASSPSQREQYF.